This TCR beta chain originates from a study of T cell responses to AZD1222 COVID-19 vaccine. TCRdb's copy holds only in-frame clones and misses some; the assay was immunoSEQ multiplex PCR. The sample includes some 190,000 clones, less than 95% of them seen just once. General study findings and limits: Close to half of spike-specific TCRs reportedly recognize unmutated variant regions. Repertoire collection took place solely once the T cell response had peaked. Breadth and depth of Spike-specific TCRs rose after two AZD1222 doses.

For this clone: Its antigen remains unknown.

This CDR3 has 16 residues. Germline V gene sequence: CDR1 MNHEY, CDR2 SVGAGI. V gave up 4 bases and J gave up 4 bases, with 18 bases separating them. This TCR was recovered from an adult who received the MenACWY meningococcal vaccine as a control. The J gene is TRBJ2-3, the V gene TRBV6-5; D possibly corresponds to TRBD2 (6 bases). This specimen consisted of peripheral blood, obtained 28 days after the second dose of the MenACWY control vaccine. The CDR3 sequence: CASSSRDGGGSDTQYF. CDR3 DNA: TGTGCCAGCAGTTCCCGGGACGGGGGTGGATCAGATACGCAGTATTTT.